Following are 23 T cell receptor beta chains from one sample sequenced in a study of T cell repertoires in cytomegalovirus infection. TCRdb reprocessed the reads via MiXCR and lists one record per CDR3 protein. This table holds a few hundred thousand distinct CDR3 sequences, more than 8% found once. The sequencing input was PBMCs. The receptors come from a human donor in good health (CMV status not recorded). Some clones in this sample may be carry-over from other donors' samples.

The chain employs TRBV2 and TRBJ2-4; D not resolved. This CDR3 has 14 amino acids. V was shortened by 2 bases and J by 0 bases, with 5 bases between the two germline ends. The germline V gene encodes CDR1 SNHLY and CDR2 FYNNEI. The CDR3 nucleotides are TGTGCCAGCAGTGAACGAACAGCCAAAAACATTCAGTACTTC. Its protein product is CASSERTAKNIQYF.

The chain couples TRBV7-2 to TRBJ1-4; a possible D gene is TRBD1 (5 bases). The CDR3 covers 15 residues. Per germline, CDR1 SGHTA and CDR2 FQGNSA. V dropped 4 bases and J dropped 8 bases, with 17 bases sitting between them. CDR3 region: CASSSRQNPLEKLFF. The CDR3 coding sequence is TGTGCCAGCAGCTCGCGACAGAACCCTCTAGAAAAACTGTTTTTT. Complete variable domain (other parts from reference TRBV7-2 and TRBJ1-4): GAGVSQSPSNKVTEKGKDVELRCDPISGHTALYWYRQSLGQGLEFLIYFQGNSAPDKSGLPSDRFSAERTGGSVSTLTIQRTQQEDSAVYLCASSSRQNPLEKLFFGSGTQLSVL.

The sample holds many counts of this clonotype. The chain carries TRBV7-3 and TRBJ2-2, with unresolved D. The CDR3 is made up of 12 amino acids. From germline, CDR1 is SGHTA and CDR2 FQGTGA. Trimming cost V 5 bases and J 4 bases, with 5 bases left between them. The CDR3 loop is CASSTVTGELFF. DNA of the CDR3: TGTGCCAGCAGCACAGTCACCGGGGAGCTGTTTTTT.

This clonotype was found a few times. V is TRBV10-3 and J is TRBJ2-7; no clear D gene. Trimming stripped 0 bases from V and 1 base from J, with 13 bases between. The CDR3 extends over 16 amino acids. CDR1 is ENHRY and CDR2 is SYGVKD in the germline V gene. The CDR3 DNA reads TGTGCCATCAGTGAGTCTCGGGCAGTTACTTCCTACGAGCAGTACTTC. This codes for CAISESRAVTSYEQYF.

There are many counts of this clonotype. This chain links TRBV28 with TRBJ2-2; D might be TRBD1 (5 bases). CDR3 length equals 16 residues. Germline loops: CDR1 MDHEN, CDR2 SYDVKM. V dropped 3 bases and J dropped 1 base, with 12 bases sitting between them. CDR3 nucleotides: TGTGCCAGCAGTTTGTTAGGGGTCGGGAACACCGGGGAGCTGTTTTTT. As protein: CASSLLGVGNTGELFF.

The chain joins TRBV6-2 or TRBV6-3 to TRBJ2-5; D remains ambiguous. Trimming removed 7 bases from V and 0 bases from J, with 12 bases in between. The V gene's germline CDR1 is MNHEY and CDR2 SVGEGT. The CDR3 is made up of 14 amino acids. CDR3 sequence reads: CASIALEYQETQYF. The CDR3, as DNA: TGTGCCAGCATCGCCTTAGAGTACCAAGAGACCCAGTACTTC.

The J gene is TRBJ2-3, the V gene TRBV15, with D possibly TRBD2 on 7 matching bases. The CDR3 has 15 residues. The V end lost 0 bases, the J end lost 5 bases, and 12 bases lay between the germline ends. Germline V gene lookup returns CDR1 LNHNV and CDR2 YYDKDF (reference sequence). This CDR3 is CATSRDRGAGDTQYF. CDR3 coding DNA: TGTGCCACCAGCAGAGATCGGGGGGCCGGAGATACGCAGTATTTT.

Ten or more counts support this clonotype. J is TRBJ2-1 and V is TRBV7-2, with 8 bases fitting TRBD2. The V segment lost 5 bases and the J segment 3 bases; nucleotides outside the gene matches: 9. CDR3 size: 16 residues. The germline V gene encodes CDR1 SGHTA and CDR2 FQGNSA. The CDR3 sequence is CASSPGLGVVYNEQFF. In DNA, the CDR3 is TGTGCCAGCAGCCCGGGACTAGGGGTTGTCTACAATGAGCAGTTCTTC. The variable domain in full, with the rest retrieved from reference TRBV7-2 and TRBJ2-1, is GAGVSQSPSNKVTEKGKDVELRCDPISGHTALYWYRQSLGQGLEFLIYFQGNSAPDKSGLPSDRFSAERTGGSVSTLTIQRTQQEDSAVYLCASSPGLGVVYNEQFFGPGTRLTVL.

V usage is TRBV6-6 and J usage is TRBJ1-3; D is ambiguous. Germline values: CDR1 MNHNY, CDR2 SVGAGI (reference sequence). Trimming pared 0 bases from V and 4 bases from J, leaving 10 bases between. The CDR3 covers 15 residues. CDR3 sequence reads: CASSYSGVLGNTIYF. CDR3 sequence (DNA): TGTGCCAGCAGTTACTCGGGTGTCTTGGGAAACACCATATATTTT.

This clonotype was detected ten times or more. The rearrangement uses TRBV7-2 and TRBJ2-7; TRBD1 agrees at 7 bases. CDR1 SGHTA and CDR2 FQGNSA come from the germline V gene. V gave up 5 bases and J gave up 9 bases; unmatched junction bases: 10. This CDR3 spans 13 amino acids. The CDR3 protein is CASSLDRDRGQYF. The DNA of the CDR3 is TGTGCCAGCAGCCTCGACAGGGATCGGGGGCAGTACTTC. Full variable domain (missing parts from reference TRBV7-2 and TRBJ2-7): GAGVSQSPSNKVTEKGKDVELRCDPISGHTALYWYRQSLGQGLEFLIYFQGNSAPDKSGLPSDRFSAERTGGSVSTLTIQRTQQEDSAVYLCASSLDRDRGQYFGPGTRLTVT.

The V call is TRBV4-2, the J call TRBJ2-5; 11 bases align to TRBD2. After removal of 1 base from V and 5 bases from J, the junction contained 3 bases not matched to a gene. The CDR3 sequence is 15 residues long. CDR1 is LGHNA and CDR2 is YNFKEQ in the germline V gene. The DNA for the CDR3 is TGTGCCAGCAGCCAAGTAGCGGGGGGGCCGGAGACCCAGTACTTC. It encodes CASSQVAGGPETQYF.

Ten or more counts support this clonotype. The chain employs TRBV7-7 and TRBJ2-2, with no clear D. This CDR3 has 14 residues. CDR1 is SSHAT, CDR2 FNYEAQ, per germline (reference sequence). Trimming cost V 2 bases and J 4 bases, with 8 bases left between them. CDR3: CASSLSPSTGELFF. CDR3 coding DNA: TGTGCCAGCAGCTTAAGCCCGTCCACCGGGGAGCTGTTTTTT.

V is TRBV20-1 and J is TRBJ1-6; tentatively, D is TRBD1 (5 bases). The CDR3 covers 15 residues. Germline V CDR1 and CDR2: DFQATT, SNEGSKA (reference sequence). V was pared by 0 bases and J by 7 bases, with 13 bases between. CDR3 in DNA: TGCAGTGCTAGAGATTCGGCAGGGCCCAATTCACCCCTCCACTTT. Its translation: CSARDSAGPNSPLHF.

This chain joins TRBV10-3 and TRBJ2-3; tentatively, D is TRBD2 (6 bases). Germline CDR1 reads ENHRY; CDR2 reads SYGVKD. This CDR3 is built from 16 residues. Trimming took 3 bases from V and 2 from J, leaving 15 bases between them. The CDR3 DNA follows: TGTGCCATCAGTGACGTGGGGGGTATGACCACAGATACGCAGTATTTT. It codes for CAISDVGGMTTDTQYF.

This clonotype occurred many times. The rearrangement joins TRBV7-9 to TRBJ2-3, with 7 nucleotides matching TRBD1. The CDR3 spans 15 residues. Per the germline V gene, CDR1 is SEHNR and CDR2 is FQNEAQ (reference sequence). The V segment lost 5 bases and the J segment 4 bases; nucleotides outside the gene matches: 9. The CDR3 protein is CASSPRTGASDTQYF. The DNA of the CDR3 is TGTGCCAGCAGCCCACGGACAGGAGCCTCAGATACGCAGTATTTT.

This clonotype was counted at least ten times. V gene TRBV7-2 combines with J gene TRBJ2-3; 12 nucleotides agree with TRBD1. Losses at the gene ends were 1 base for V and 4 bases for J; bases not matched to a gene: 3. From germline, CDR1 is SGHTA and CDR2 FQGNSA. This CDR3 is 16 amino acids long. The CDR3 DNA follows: TGTGCCAGCAGCTTAGGGGACAGGGGGCGCCCAGATACGCAGTATTTT. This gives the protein CASSLGDRGRPDTQYF.

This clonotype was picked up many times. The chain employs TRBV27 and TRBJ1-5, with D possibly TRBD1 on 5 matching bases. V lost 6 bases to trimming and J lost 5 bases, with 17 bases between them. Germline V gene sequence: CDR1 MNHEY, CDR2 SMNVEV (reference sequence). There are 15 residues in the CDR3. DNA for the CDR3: TGTGCCAGCAGCTTGGCGGGACGCGGATATCAGCCCCAGCATTTT. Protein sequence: CASSLAGRGYQPQHF.

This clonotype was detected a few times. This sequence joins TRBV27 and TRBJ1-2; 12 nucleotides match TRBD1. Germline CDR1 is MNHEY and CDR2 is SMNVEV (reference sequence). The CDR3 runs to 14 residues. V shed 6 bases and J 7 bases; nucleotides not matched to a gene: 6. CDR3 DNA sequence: TGTGCCAGCAGCCGGGGACAGGGGGCGGTTGGCTACACCTTC. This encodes CASSRGQGAVGYTF.

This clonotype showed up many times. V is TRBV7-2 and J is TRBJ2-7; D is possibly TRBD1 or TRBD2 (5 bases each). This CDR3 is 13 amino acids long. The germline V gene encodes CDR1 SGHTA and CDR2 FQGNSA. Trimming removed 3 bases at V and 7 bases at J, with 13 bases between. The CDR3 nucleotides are TGTGCCAGCAGCTTCAGACCCGAGGGGGAGCAGTACTTC. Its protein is CASSFRPEGEQYF.

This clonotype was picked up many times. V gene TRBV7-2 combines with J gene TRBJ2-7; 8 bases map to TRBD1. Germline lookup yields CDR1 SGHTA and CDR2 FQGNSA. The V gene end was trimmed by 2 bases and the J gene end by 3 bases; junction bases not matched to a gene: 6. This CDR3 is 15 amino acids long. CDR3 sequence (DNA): TGTGCCAGCAGCTTACTGGGACAGGTCCTCTACGAGCAGTACTTC. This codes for CASSLLGQVLYEQYF.

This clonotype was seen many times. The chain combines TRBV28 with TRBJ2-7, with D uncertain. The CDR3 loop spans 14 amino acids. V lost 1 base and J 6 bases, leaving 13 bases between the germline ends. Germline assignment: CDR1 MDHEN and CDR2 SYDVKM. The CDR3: CASSLSPSVGEQYF. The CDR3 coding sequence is TGTGCCAGCAGTTTATCCCCTTCAGTTGGCGAGCAGTACTTC.

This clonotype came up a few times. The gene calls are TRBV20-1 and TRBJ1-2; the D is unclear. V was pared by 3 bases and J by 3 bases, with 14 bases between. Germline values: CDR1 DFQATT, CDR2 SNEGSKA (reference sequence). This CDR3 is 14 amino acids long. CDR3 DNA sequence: TGCAGTGCTAGCGTTGGGGTAGTGGACTATGGCTACACCTTC. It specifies CSASVGVVDYGYTF.

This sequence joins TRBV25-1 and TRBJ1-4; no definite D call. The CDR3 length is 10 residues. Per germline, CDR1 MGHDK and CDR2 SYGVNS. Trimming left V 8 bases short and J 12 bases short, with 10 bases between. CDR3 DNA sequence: TGTGCCAGCGGCATGGGAGAACTGTTTTTT. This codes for CASGMGELFF.